This T cell receptor beta chain was sequenced in a study of beta chain features in type 1 diabetes. The germline V gene has CDR1 SGHNT and CDR2 YYREEE (reference sequence). The CDR3 is 11 residues long. V lost 4 bases to trimming and J lost 3 bases, with 4 bases between them. Study-level points and caveats: Moderate yet significant TCRB CDR3 shortening was seen in Type 1 diabetes patients in all four CD4+ subsets. Within patients, naive, central memory and Treg TCRB repertoires seemed more similar than within healthy donors.

This clone has more than one count but fewer than ten. Its specificity is unknown. Reverse transcription of all isolated RNA meant that expressed TCRB transcripts were sequenced. This table comes from immunoSEQ multiplex PCR, and its TCRdb copy is limited to in-frame clones, with some not included. The table lists 630,000 or so clones, roughly an eighth of them singletons, with less than 0.04% in the top ten. This clonotype was obtained from a man aged 18 to 30 with type 1 diabetes. The material sequenced was naive CD4+ T cells from blood. The J gene is TRBJ1-1, the V gene TRBV5-4; the D is unclear. The CDR3 loop reads CASSQYTEAFF. CDR3 nucleotide sequence: TGTGCCAGCAGCCAATACACTGAAGCTTTCTTT.